This entry lists 18 T cell receptor beta chains sequenced from one sample in a study of shared clonotypes between healthy human individuals. Some clones are missing from TCRdb's copy, which holds only in-frame ones; the method was immunoSEQ multiplex PCR. The sample carries 600,000 to 750,000 clones, roughly 78% recorded once. The sequencing sample was made of memory CD4+ T cells sorted from blood. Noted subset: CD45RA-negative fraction. The receptor set was obtained from a young woman in good health.

V gene TRBV6-5 combines with J gene TRBJ1-4, with D unresolved. CDR3 length: 13 amino acids. Germline V CDR1 and CDR2: MNHEY, SVGAGI. Trimming shortened V by 8 bases and J by 5 bases, and 12 bases separated the two germline ends. The CDR3 loop is CASRPRPNEKLFF. For the CDR3, the DNA is TGTGCCAGCCGGCCCAGGCCGAATGAAAAACTGTTTTTT.

This clone was recorded a few times. The chain recombines TRBV4-1 with TRBJ2-3; 7 bases fit TRBD2. CDR3 length: 16 residues. The V segment lost 2 bases and the J segment 2 bases; nucleotides outside the gene matches: 7. CDR1 and CDR2 from the germline V gene are MGHRA and YSYEKL. CDR3 nucleotide sequence: TGCGCCAGCAGCCAAAAGTCCCAGCGGGACACAGATACGCAGTATTTT. Its translation is CASSQKSQRDTDTQYF.

This chain connects TRBV6-4 to TRBJ2-3; 8 bases are a match to TRBD1. V was clipped by 3 bases and J by 2 bases; unmatched bases: 4. The CDR3 runs 15 residues. Germline loops: CDR1 MRHNA, CDR2 SNTAGT. The CDR3 reads CASSEGQGATDTQYF. CDR3 DNA: TGTGCCAGCAGTGAAGGGCAGGGGGCCACAGATACGCAGTATTTT.

This clone was recorded only once. This may come from a read error, since a much larger clone is one base off. The chain uses TRBV5-8 and TRBJ2-5; the D gene is possibly TRBD2 (6 bases). The CDR3 runs to 14 residues. The germline V and J ends were trimmed by 1 base and 2 bases, with 9 bases remaining between them. The germline CDR1 and CDR2 sequences are SGHTS and YDEGEE. The CDR3 protein is CASSLWREQETQYF. Written as DNA, the CDR3 is TGTGCCAGCAGCTTGTGGAGGGAGCAAGAGACCCAGTACTTC.

The chain employs TRBV30 and TRBJ1-5; D is ambiguous. CDR1 and CDR2 from the germline V gene are GTSNPN and SVGIG (reference sequence). Trimming pared 0 bases from V and 5 bases from J, leaving 8 bases between. The CDR3 has 13 residues. In DNA, the CDR3 is TGTGCCTGGAGTGTAAAGGGAGATCAGCCCCAGCATTTT. Protein: CAWSVKGDQPQHF.

The chain employs TRBV6-5 and TRBJ1-5, with 8 bases aligning to TRBD1. Germline-derived CDR1 and CDR2 are MNHEY and SVGAGI. This CDR3 is built from 15 residues. Trimming at V came to 6 bases and at J to 3 bases, leaving 7 bases not matched to a gene. Here the CDR3 DNA reads TGTGCCAGCAGCGCCCGACAGGGGAACAATCAGCCCCAGCATTTT. Protein: CASSARQGNNQPQHF.

V usage is TRBV28 and J usage is TRBJ2-3; 7 nucleotides line up with TRBD2. CDR3 size: 16 residues. After removal of 5 bases from V and 8 bases from J, the junction contained 16 bases not matched to a gene. Germline CDR1 and CDR2: MDHEN and SYDVKM. CDR3 in amino acids: CASSRMGVAGAGTQYF. In nucleotides, the CDR3 is TGTGCCAGCAGTAGGATGGGGGTGGCGGGAGCGGGTACGCAGTATTTT.

This sequence joins TRBV18 and TRBJ1-5; D perhaps matches TRBD1 (6 bases). Trimming took off 8 bases at V and 7 bases at J, with 15 bases between the two ends. Per the germline V gene, CDR1 is KGHSH and CDR2 is LQKENI. This CDR3 has 13 amino acids. For the CDR3, the DNA is TGTGCCAGCCGGACAGCGATGGGGCAGCCCCAGCATTTT. Translating gives CASRTAMGQPQHF.

The chain joins TRBV5-1 to TRBJ2-3, with 11 bases identical to TRBD2. This CDR3 contains 15 residues. Per the germline V gene, CDR1 is SGHRS and CDR2 is YFSETQ. V lost 6 bases and J lost 4; bases outside the gene matches: 7. CDR3 nucleotides: TGCGCCAGCAAGAAAACTAGCGGGAGTCCAGATACGCAGTATTTT. Translating it yields CASKKTSGSPDTQYF.

The V and J genes are TRBV2 and TRBJ2-1; TRBD2 agrees at 9 bases. With 7 bases clipped from V and 4 bases from J, the junction kept 5 bases outside the gene matches. CDR1 SNHLY and CDR2 FYNNEI come from the germline V gene. This CDR3 region has 14 residues. The CDR3 here is CASMREGHYNEQFF. Here the CDR3 DNA reads TGTGCCAGCATGCGGGAGGGCCATTACAATGAGCAGTTCTTC.

The V call is TRBV6-6, the J call TRBJ2-1; D perhaps matches TRBD2 (6 bases). The germline V gene encodes CDR1 MNHNY and CDR2 SVGAGI (reference sequence). The CDR3 covers 14 residues. Trimming removed 6 bases at V and 7 bases at J, with 16 bases between. CDR3 nucleotide sequence: TGTGCCAGCAGCTCCCCCCTAGCGACAAATGAGCAGTTCTTC. It specifies CASSSPLATNEQFF.

The chain has TRBV19 and TRBJ1-5; D gene uncertain. Germline loops: CDR1 LNHDA, CDR2 SQIVND (reference sequence). V was pared by 3 bases and J by 0 bases, with 9 bases between. The CDR3 is 15 amino acids. The CDR3 nucleotides are TGTGCCAGTAGTATTGGGCAGTATAGCAATCAGCCCCAGCATTTT. Its translation is CASSIGQYSNQPQHF.

V is TRBV7-9 and J is TRBJ1-2; a weak D match, TRBD1 (6 bases). The length of the CDR3 is 14 residues. Germline V gives CDR1 SEHNR, CDR2 FQNEAQ (reference sequence). With 5 bases removed from V and 4 bases from J, the gap between germline ends came to 14 bases. CDR3 sequence reads: CASSLRTVCYGYTF. CDR3 nucleotide sequence: TGTGCCAGCAGCCTTCGGACAGTGTGCTATGGCTACACCTTC. Complete variable domain (other parts from reference TRBV7-9 and TRBJ1-2): DTGVSQNPRHKITKRGQNVTFRCDPISEHNRLYWYRQTLGQGPEFLTYFQNEAQLEKSRLLSDRFSAERPKGSFSTLEIQRTEQGDSAMYLCASSLRTVCYGYTFGSGTRLTVV.

This chain links TRBV4-1 with TRBJ1-4, with a tentative D call TRBD1 (5 bases). V was clipped by 0 bases and J by 8 bases, with 16 bases between them. The V gene's germline CDR1 is MGHRA and CDR2 YSYEKL. CDR3 length equals 16 residues. CDR3 residues: CASSQDLRGREEKLFF. The DNA of the CDR3 is TGCGCCAGCAGCCAAGATCTTCGGGGGAGGGAGGAAAAACTGTTTTTT.

The V call is TRBV18, the J call TRBJ2-1; 10 nucleotides match TRBD2. CDR1 and CDR2 from the germline V gene are KGHSH and LQKENI. The CDR3 covers 17 residues. V lost 0 bases to trimming and J lost 6 bases; unmatched junction nucleotides: 8. CDR3 in amino acids: CASSPPGRLAGANEQFF. For the CDR3, the DNA is TGTGCCAGCTCACCACCGGGTCGTCTAGCGGGAGCCAATGAGCAGTTCTTC.

The chain recombines TRBV18 with TRBJ2-7; TRBD2 matches 13 bases. The CDR3 covers 17 residues. Germline trimming cut 2 bases from V and 2 bases from J; bases unmatched to any gene: 6. The germline CDR1 and CDR2 sequences are KGHSH and LQKENI. CDR3 region: CASSPKGLAGAPYEQYF. CDR3 coding DNA: TGTGCCAGCTCACCAAAAGGACTAGCGGGAGCCCCCTACGAGCAGTACTTC.

The gene calls are TRBV7-8 and TRBJ1-5, with D tentatively TRBD1 (6 bases). CDR3 length: 16 residues. Germline values: CDR1 SGHVS, CDR2 FQNEAQ. With 8 bases removed from V and 2 bases from J, the gap between germline ends came to 19 bases. CDR3 in DNA: TGTGCCAGCGACTCGGGGACACAGGGCGGCAATCAGCCCCAGCATTTT. Encoded protein: CASDSGTQGGNQPQHF.

V gene TRBV28 combines with J gene TRBJ2-1; TRBD2 matches at 11 bases. This CDR3 is built from 21 residues. With 6 bases clipped from V and 0 bases from J, the junction kept 19 bases outside the gene matches. Germline V gene lookup returns CDR1 MDHEN and CDR2 SYDVKM. CDR3: CASSPTSELAGVWSSYNEQFF. The CDR3 DNA reads as TGTGCCAGCAGCCCAACGTCGGAACTAGCGGGAGTCTGGAGCTCCTACAATGAGCAGTTCTTC.